This T cell receptor (beta chain) is drawn from a study of cytomegalovirus exposure and HLA in healthy donors. Findings and caveats of the study: Cytomegalovirus association was assigned to approximately 160 TCR beta chains.

The PCR ran on 60 Vbeta and 13 Jbeta primers. Sequencing was performed with immunoSEQ multiplex PCR; in TCRdb, only in-frame clones are kept and a portion is missing. This sample's clone table lists around 77,000 clones. The germline V gene encodes CDR1 SGHDN and CDR2 FVKESK. This CDR3 is built from 17 residues. V lost 3 bases, J lost 6 bases, and 13 bases stayed unmatched. Concerning this clone itself: What it binds is unknown.

Sequenced: PBMCs. The J gene is TRBJ1-4, the V gene TRBV14; 7 bases map to TRBD1. The sequence came from a man aged 45 to 65 in good health and CMV-seropositive. The CDR3 region has the DNA TGTGCCAGCAGCCACTACCCAGAGGGGACAGCCTATGAAAAACTGTTTTTT. As protein: CASSHYPEGTAYEKLFF.